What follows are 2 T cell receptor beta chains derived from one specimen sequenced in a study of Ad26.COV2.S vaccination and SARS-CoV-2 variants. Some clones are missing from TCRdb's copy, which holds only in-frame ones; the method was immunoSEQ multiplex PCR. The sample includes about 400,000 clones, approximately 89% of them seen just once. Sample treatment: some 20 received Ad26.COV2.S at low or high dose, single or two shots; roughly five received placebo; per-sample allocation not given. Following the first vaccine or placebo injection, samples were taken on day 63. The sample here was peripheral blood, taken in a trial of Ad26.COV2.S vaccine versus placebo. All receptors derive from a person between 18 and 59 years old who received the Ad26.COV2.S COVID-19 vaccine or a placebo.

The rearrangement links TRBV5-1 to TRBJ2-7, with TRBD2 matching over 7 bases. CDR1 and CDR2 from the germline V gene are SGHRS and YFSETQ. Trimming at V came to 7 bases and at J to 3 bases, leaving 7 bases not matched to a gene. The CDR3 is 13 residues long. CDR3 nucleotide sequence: TGCGCCAGCGCGCGGGAGCGATTCTACGAGCAGTACTTC. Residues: CASARERFYEQYF.

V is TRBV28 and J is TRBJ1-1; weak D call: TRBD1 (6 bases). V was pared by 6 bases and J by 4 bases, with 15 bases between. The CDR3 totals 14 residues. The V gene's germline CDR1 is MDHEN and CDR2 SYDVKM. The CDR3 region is CASRTGGEGTEAFF. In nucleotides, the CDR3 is TGTGCCAGCAGAACGGGGGGCGAGGGCACTGAAGCTTTCTTT.